This T cell receptor (beta chain) comes out of a study of T cells after yellow fever vaccination. Study results and caveats: One caveat is that FACS-sorted repertoires could contain abundant clonotypes contaminating from the bulk population.

V gave up 1 base and J gave up 5 bases, with 11 bases separating them. Germline V gene lookup returns CDR1 SGHRS and CDR2 YFSETQ. This CDR3 is 14 amino acids long. In the case of this clonotype: Its target is not known.

Each CDR3 protein gets one entry after TCRdb re-called the 5' RACE reads with MiXCR. The sample lists 300,000 to 400,000 distinct CDR3 sequences, around 6.4% seen once, with 14% to 15% in the top ten. Sequences were derived from PBMCs, sampled 5 days after the yellow fever booster vaccination. The TCR sequence derives from a man aged 25 to 40 who received the YFV17D yellow fever vaccine. The V call is TRBV5-1, the J call TRBJ2-3; D is undetermined. CDR3 amino acids: CASSLYGVVDTQYF. The DNA for the CDR3 is TGCGCCAGCAGCTTGTATGGGGTGGTAGATACGCAGTATTTT. The entire variable domain, with the rest obtained from reference TRBV5-1 and TRBJ2-3, is as follows: KAGVTQTPRYLIKTRGQQVTLSCSPISGHRSVSWYQQTPGQGLQFLFEYFSETQRNKGNFPGRFSGRQFSNSRSEMNVSTLELGDSALYLCASSLYGVVDTQYFGPGTRLTVL.